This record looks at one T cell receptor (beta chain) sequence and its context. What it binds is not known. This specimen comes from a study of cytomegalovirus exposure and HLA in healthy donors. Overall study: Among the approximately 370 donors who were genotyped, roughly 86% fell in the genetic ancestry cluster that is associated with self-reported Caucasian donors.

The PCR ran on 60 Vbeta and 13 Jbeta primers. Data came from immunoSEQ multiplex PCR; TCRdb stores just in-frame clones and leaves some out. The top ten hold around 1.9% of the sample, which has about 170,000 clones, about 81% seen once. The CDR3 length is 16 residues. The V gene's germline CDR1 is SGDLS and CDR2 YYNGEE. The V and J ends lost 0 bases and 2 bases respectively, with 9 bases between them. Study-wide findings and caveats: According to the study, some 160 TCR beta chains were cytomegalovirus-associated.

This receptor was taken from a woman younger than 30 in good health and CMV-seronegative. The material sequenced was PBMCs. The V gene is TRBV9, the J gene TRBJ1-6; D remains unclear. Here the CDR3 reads CASSVERGTYNSPLHF. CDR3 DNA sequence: TGTGCCAGCAGCGTAGAGCGGGGAACCTATAATTCACCCCTCCACTTT.